This T cell receptor (beta chain) emerged from a study of a mutant IDH1 vaccine in newly diagnosed glioma. On the study more broadly: The earlier regimen, radiotherapy, temozolomide, or both, was most often both.

After removal of 5 bases from V and 4 bases from J, the junction contained 11 bases not matched to a gene. CDR1 PRHDT and CDR2 FYEKMQ come from the germline V gene (reference sequence). CDR3 length: 17 residues. Clones were read by immunoSEQ multiplex PCR, and TCRdb kept only the in-frame ones, dropping some. The repertoire holds about 64,000 clones, with roughly 80% as singletons. In the case of this clone: Its antigen remains unidentified.

Time point given: week 11, during vaccination. What each vaccine dose contained was 300 ug of mutant IDH1 20-mer peptide, accompanied by topical imiquimod. The donors had new WHO grade 3 or 4 astrocytomas; these were IDH1-mutant and ATRX-lost. The receptor was isolated from a woman aged 45-65 years with glioma. The material was PBMCs, obtained from a glioma patient whose treatment included an IDH1 peptide vaccine. V usage is TRBV13 and J usage is TRBJ2-3, with 11 positions matching TRBD2. The CDR3 region has the DNA TGTGCCAGCAGCGCCCCGGCGGGACTAGCGGTGCCAGATACGCAGTATTTT. Translation: CASSAPAGLAVPDTQYF. Drawing the rest from reference TRBV13 and TRBJ2-3, the complete variable domain is AAGVIQSPRHLIKEKRETATLKCYPIPRHDTVYWYQQGPGQDPQFLISFYEKMQSDKGSIPDRFSAQQFSDYHSELNMSSLELGDSALYFCASSAPAGLAVPDTQYFGPGTRLTVL.